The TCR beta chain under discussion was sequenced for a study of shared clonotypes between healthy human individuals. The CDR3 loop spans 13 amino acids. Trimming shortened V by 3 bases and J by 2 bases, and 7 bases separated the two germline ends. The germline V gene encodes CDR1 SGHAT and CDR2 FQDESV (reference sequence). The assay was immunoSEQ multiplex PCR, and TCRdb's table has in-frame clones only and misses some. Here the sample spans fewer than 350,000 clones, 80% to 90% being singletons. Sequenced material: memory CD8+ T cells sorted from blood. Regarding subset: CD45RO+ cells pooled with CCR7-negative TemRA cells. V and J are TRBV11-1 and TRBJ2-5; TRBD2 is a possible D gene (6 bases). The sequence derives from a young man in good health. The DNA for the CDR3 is TGTGCCAGCAGCTTGGAGGGGCAAGAGACCCAGTACTTC. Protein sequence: CASSLEGQETQYF. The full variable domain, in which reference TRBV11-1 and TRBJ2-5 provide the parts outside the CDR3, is EAEVAQSPRYKITEKSQAVAFWCDPISGHATLYWYRQILGQGPELLVQFQDESVVDDSQLPKDRFSAERLKGVDSTLKIQPAELGDSAMYLCASSLEGQETQYFGPGTRLLVL.